The 32 T cell receptor beta chains reported below all come from one sample, sequenced in a study of blood T cell repertoires in COVID-19. Only in-frame clones appear in the TCRdb table, and some are missing; sequencing was by immunoSEQ multiplex PCR. The sample contains 250,000 to 300,000 clones, more than 80% of which appear only once. Input material: PBMCs or T cells enriched from blood (not recorded which). Every receptor here comes from a woman in her 30s who had recovered from COVID-19.

The gene calls are TRBV7-9 and TRBJ1-1; D uncertain. Trimming pared 5 bases from V and 2 bases from J, leaving 9 bases between. Per germline, CDR1 SEHNR and CDR2 FQNEAQ (reference sequence). The CDR3 extends over 13 amino acids. The CDR3: CASSADINTEAFF. As DNA, the CDR3 is TGTGCCAGCAGCGCCGACATCAACACTGAAGCTTTCTTT.

CDR3 coding DNA: TGTGCCAGCAGCTTATCCAACAGGGGCCTACCCAACAATGAGCAGTTCTTC. It encodes CASSLSNRGLPNNEQFF. The V call is TRBV13, the J call TRBJ2-1, with TRBD1 matching 7 bases. This CDR3 region has 17 residues. Losses at the gene ends were 2 bases for V and 5 bases for J; bases not matched to a gene: 12. The V gene's germline CDR1 is PRHDT and CDR2 FYEKMQ (reference sequence).

The chain employs TRBV6-5 and TRBJ2-1; a possible D gene is TRBD2 (6 bases). Germline CDR1 and CDR2: MNHEY and SVGAGI. This CDR3 comprises 14 residues. V shed 6 bases and J shed 9 bases, with 18 bases lying between them. DNA for the CDR3: TGTGCCAGCAGGTCCACCGGAGGGGTCGGTGAGCAGTTCTTC. This gives the protein CASRSTGGVGEQFF.

The rearrangement joins TRBV2 to TRBJ2-5, with 8 bases identical to TRBD1. Germline V gene data show CDR1 as SNHLY and CDR2 as FYNNEI. This CDR3 has 13 residues. Germline trimming cut 8 bases from V and 5 bases from J; bases unmatched to any gene: 7. CDR3 sequence (DNA): TGTGCCAGCTCGCAGGGGGCGCGGGAGACCCAGTACTTC. As protein: CASSQGARETQYF.

V gene TRBV10-3 combines with J gene TRBJ2-7, with 7 bases identical to TRBD1. This CDR3 comprises 14 residues. With 11 bases clipped from V and 7 bases from J, the junction kept 17 bases outside the gene matches. CDR1 and CDR2 from the germline V gene are ENHRY and SYGVKD. The CDR3 DNA sequence: TGTGCCGTCAAAAGGGGGCGCATAACTGAGGAGCAGTACTTC. It encodes CAVKRGRITEEQYF.

This clone was counted a few times. The rearrangement joins TRBV9 to TRBJ1-2; possible D gene TRBD1, 5 bases. Trimming pared 3 bases from V and 2 bases from J, leaving 8 bases between. CDR1 and CDR2 (germline): SGDLS, YYNGEE. CDR3 size: 13 residues. The CDR3 loop reads CASSGTSNYGYTF. Here the CDR3 DNA reads TGTGCCAGCAGCGGGACATCGAACTATGGCTACACCTTC.

This chain links TRBV4-2 with TRBJ2-7; no clear D gene. The germline V gene encodes CDR1 LGHNA and CDR2 YNFKEQ. The CDR3 extends over 13 amino acids. V was clipped by 7 bases and J by 7 bases, with 17 bases between them. The CDR3 region has the DNA TGTGCCAGCATCCCGGTGATAGCTCGGGAGCAGTACTTC. Protein sequence: CASIPVIAREQYF.

V is TRBV6-2 or TRBV6-3 and J is TRBJ1-5; maybe TRBD1 (5 bases). The CDR3 is 17 amino acids. Trimming removed 5 bases from V and 5 bases from J, with 22 bases in between. The germline V gene has CDR1 MNHEY and CDR2 SVGEGT. The CDR3 nucleotides read TGTGCCAGCAGTAAAGACACAGGATACGGAGAATATCAGCCCCAGCATTTT. It translates to CASSKDTGYGEYQPQHF.

As regards this clone: Other DNA sequences in this specimen translate into the identical CDR3. The CDR3 DNA sequence: TGTGCCAGCAGTCTGGGACAGACGAACACTGAAGCTTTCTTT. Translating it yields CASSLGQTNTEAFF. V usage is TRBV6-5 and J usage is TRBJ1-1; 7 positions agree with TRBD1. The CDR3 contains 14 residues. From germline, CDR1 is MNHEY and CDR2 SVGAGI. The V gene end was trimmed by 5 bases and the J gene end by 1 base; junction bases not matched to a gene: 4.

This clone occurred once. This sequence joins TRBV14 and TRBJ1-6; D gene unclear. The CDR3 extends over 14 amino acids. Trimming took 4 bases from V and 2 from J, leaving 6 bases between them. Germline V gene sequence: CDR1 SGHDN, CDR2 FVKESK. In nucleotides, the CDR3 is TGTGCCAGCAGCCCCGGGGCCTATAATTCACCCCTCCACTTT. Translated: CASSPGAYNSPLHF.

The gene calls are TRBV4-2 and TRBJ2-3, with 10 bases identical to TRBD2. After removal of 4 bases from V and 1 base from J, the junction contained 5 bases not matched to a gene. Per the germline V gene, CDR1 is LGHNA and CDR2 is YNFKEQ. This CDR3 is 16 amino acids long. The CDR3 spells CASSPTGTSGTDTQYF. The DNA for the CDR3 is TGTGCCAGCAGCCCCACCGGGACTAGCGGCACAGATACGCAGTATTTT.

The rearrangement joins TRBV28 to TRBJ1-5; D is uncertain. This CDR3 is built from 14 residues. Trimming shortened V by 3 bases and J by 9 bases, and 15 bases separated the two germline ends. Germline V gene data show CDR1 as MDHEN and CDR2 as SYDVKM. The CDR3 loop reads CASSFAGFSRPQHF. CDR3 sequence (DNA): TGTGCCAGCAGTTTTGCGGGATTTAGCCGGCCCCAGCATTTT. Filled out from reference TRBV28 and TRBJ1-5, the complete variable domain reads DVKVTQSSRYLVKRTGEKVFLECVQDMDHENMFWYRQDPGLGLRLIYFSYDVKMKEKGDIPEGYSVSREKKERFSLILESASTNQTSMYLCASSFAGFSRPQHFGDGTRLSIL.

This clone has only one observation. The genes are TRBV7-3 and TRBJ2-1; 7 bases align to TRBD2. The germline CDR1 and CDR2 sequences are SGHTA and FQGTGA. V shed 1 base and J 5 bases; nucleotides not matched to a gene: 8. This CDR3 is 16 amino acids long. CDR3 in DNA: TGTGCCAGCAGCTTAATGGCGACTAGCAGCCACAATGAGCAGTTCTTC. Translating it yields CASSLMATSSHNEQFF. Using reference TRBV7-3 and TRBJ2-1 for the parts outside the CDR3, the full variable domain is GAGVSQTPSNKVTEKGKYVELRCDPISGHTALYWYRQSLGQGPEFLIYFQGTGAADDSGLPNDRFFAVRPEGSVSTLKIQRTERGDSAVYLCASSLMATSSHNEQFFGPGTRLTVL.

The V and J genes are TRBV30 and TRBJ1-6; D remains ambiguous. The V and J ends lost 0 bases and 3 bases respectively, with 15 bases between them. The germline V gene has CDR1 GTSNPN and CDR2 SVGIG (reference sequence). This CDR3 spans 17 amino acids. The CDR3 region is CAWSVPGRELYNSPLHF. For the CDR3, the DNA is TGTGCCTGGAGTGTTCCCGGCCGGGAACTCTATAATTCACCCCTCCACTTT.

The chain recombines TRBV4-2 with TRBJ1-5; TRBD1 aligns across 10 bases. After removal of 4 bases from V and 6 bases from J, the junction contained 6 bases not matched to a gene. Germline V gene data show CDR1 as LGHNA and CDR2 as YNFKEQ. The CDR3 spans 15 residues. The CDR3 is CASSRDRGPGQPQHF. The CDR3 DNA reads TGTGCCAGCAGCCGTGACAGGGGGCCAGGTCAGCCCCAGCATTTT.

The V gene is TRBV3-1 (or the pseudogene TRBV3-2), the J gene TRBJ2-1; 12 bases agree with TRBD2. This CDR3 has 16 amino acids. Trimming removed 1 base from V and 4 bases from J; junction bases left unmatched: 2. Germline CDR1 LGHDT, CDR2 YNNKEL (reference sequence). The CDR3 DNA sequence: TGTGCCAGCAGCCAAGCGGGACTAGCGGGTTACAATGAGCAGTTCTTC. Translated: CASSQAGLAGYNEQFF.

The CDR3 spells CATTPSDIAGREDLGEQFF. CDR3 nucleotides: TGTGCCACCACCCCTTCTGATATAGCGGGGAGGGAGGATTTAGGTGAGCAGTTCTTC. The chain couples TRBV15 to TRBJ2-1; 8 bases line up with TRBD2. This CDR3 contains 19 residues. The J segment lost 9 bases and the V segment lost 7 bases, leaving 26 bases of the junction unmatched. CDR1 is LNHNV and CDR2 is YYDKDF in the germline V gene (reference sequence).

The chain joins TRBV9 to TRBJ1-1, with TRBD1 matching over 7 bases. Germline CDR1 reads SGDLS; CDR2 reads YYNGEE. The CDR3 spans 15 residues. V lost 3 bases and J lost 1; bases outside the gene matches: 6. CDR3 sequence reads: CASSAYRGSNTEAFF. CDR3 in DNA: TGTGCCAGCAGCGCATACAGGGGATCGAACACTGAAGCTTTCTTT.

To note about this clone: The junction departs from germline at one end; a sequencing error may be responsible. The V call is TRBV30, the J call TRBJ2-7; perhaps TRBD2 as D (5 bases). The CDR3 consists of 14 residues. Germline V gives CDR1 GTSNPN, CDR2 SVGIG (reference sequence). CDR3 sequence reads: CAWGVSGGKYEQYF. CDR3 coding DNA: TGTGCCTGGGGTGTCAGCGGTGGTAAGTACGAGCAGTACTTC.

The V gene is TRBV28, the J gene TRBJ1-1; D is ambiguous. The CDR3 spans 12 residues. The ends were cut back, 5 bases at V and 8 bases at J, with 12 bases in the middle. CDR1 is MDHEN and CDR2 is SYDVKM in the germline V gene. CDR3 DNA sequence: TGTGCCAGCAGTCCGGTAACGGTGGAAGCTTTCTTT. This sequence encodes CASSPVTVEAFF. The whole variable domain, remainder taken from reference TRBV28 and TRBJ1-1, is DVKVTQSSRYLVKRTGEKVFLECVQDMDHENMFWYRQDPGLGLRLIYFSYDVKMKEKGDIPEGYSVSREKKERFSLILESASTNQTSMYLCASSPVTVEAFFGQGTRLTVV.

The chain recombines TRBV24-1 with TRBJ1-2, with D possibly TRBD1 on 5 matching bases. V gave up 0 bases and J gave up 8 bases, with 24 bases separating them. Germline CDR1 and CDR2: KGHDR and SFDVKD. The CDR3 has 18 amino acids. The CDR3: CATSDLQITGQLVGGYTF. DNA for the CDR3: TGTGCCACCAGTGATTTGCAAATCACAGGACAATTGGTTGGGGGCTACACCTTC.

The rearrangement uses TRBV27 and TRBJ2-2; 9 nucleotides line up with TRBD2. After removal of 4 bases from V and 2 bases from J, the junction contained 5 bases not matched to a gene. The CDR3 runs to 16 residues. Germline CDR1 is MNHEY and CDR2 is SMNVEV (reference sequence). CDR3 residues: CASSSKREVNTGELFF. The CDR3 DNA reads as TGTGCCAGCAGTTCTAAGCGGGAGGTAAACACCGGGGAGCTGTTTTTT.

This chain uses TRBV2 with TRBJ1-5, with 7 bases identical to TRBD1. CDR3 length equals 15 residues. Per the germline V gene, CDR1 is SNHLY and CDR2 is FYNNEI. The trim removed 5 bases at V and 3 bases at J, leaving 7 bases unmatched. The CDR3 DNA is TGTGCCAGCAGTCGGGACAGTGGGGACAATCAGCCCCAGCATTTT. Residues: CASSRDSGDNQPQHF.

CDR3 loop: CASMLAGRNEQFF. DNA for the CDR3: TGCGCCAGCATGCTAGCGGGACGCAATGAGCAGTTCTTC. The chain couples TRBV5-1 to TRBJ2-1, with TRBD2 matching over 9 bases. The CDR3 loop spans 13 amino acids. Germline CDR1 and CDR2: SGHRS and YFSETQ. The V gene end was trimmed by 6 bases and the J gene end by 6 bases; junction bases not matched to a gene: 4.

The V call is TRBV19, the J call TRBJ1-3; 8 nucleotides align to TRBD1. V lost 5 bases to trimming and J lost 3 bases; unmatched junction nucleotides: 9. This CDR3 comprises 16 residues. Germline V lookup: CDR1 LNHDA, CDR2 SQIVND (reference sequence). CDR3 sequence: CASSPTTGGHGNTIYF. CDR3 DNA: TGTGCCAGTAGTCCCACTACAGGGGGACATGGAAACACCATATATTTT.

The V call is TRBV5-1, the J call TRBJ2-2; D might be TRBD1 (5 bases). V dropped 4 bases and J dropped 1 base, with 11 bases sitting between them. The CDR3 contains 15 residues. Germline-derived CDR1 and CDR2 are SGHRS and YFSETQ. The CDR3 spells CASSPQGENTGELFF. The CDR3 region has the DNA TGCGCCAGCAGCCCGCAGGGTGAGAACACCGGGGAGCTGTTTTTT.

The chain is built from TRBV28 and TRBJ2-7, with TRBD2 identical over 8 bases. The length of the CDR3 is 15 residues. V shed 8 bases and J 4 bases; nucleotides not matched to a gene: 13. Germline assignment: CDR1 MDHEN and CDR2 SYDVKM. The CDR3 DNA follows: TGTGCCAGCCACCCCTCCGGGGGGGCGCGGTACGAGCAGTACTTC. Its protein product is CASHPSGGARYEQYF.

V gene TRBV9 combines with J gene TRBJ2-1, with 12 bases lining up with TRBD2. The junction had 8 bases not matched to a gene; V was cut back by 3 bases and J by 4 bases. The CDR3 is 17 amino acids. Germline CDR1 reads SGDLS; CDR2 reads YYNGEE. CDR3 loop: CASSAGLAGTLYNEQFF. The CDR3 DNA is TGTGCCAGCAGCGCAGGACTAGCGGGAACATTATACAATGAGCAGTTCTTC. The full variable domain, completed using reference TRBV9 and TRBJ2-1, is DSGVTQTPKHLITATGQRVTLRCSPRSGDLSVYWYQQSLDQGLQFLIQYYNGEERAKGNILERFSAQQFPDLHSELNLSSLELGDSALYFCASSAGLAGTLYNEQFFGPGTRLTVL.

This clone was observed a handful of times. The V call is TRBV5-4, the J call TRBJ2-5; perhaps TRBD1 as D (5 bases). From germline, CDR1 is SGHNT and CDR2 YYREEE (reference sequence). The V gene lost 9 bases and the J gene lost 4 bases, with 19 bases spanning the gap. The CDR3 runs to 14 residues. CDR3 DNA: TGTGCCACCAGGTTCGATCGTAGGGGAGAGACCCAGTACTTC. Translating gives CATRFDRRGETQYF.

The chain carries TRBV5-4 and TRBJ1-1; perhaps TRBD1 as D (5 bases). Germline V lookup: CDR1 SGHNT, CDR2 YYREEE (reference sequence). Trimming cost V 6 bases and J 3 bases, with 15 bases left between them. The CDR3 runs 14 residues. The CDR3 DNA sequence: TGTGCCAGCATCAGGGTAGGGGAAGACACTGAAGCTTTCTTT. It specifies CASIRVGEDTEAFF.

This sequence joins TRBV19 and TRBJ1-5; TRBD1 might be the D (5 bases). Germline CDR1 and CDR2: LNHDA and SQIVND (reference sequence). Trimming pared 5 bases from V and 9 bases from J, leaving 26 bases between. This CDR3 comprises 17 residues. CDR3 sequence (DNA): TGTGCCAGTAGTTCGGGCCGAACGGGGGGTCTTGTATCGCCCCAGCATTTT. Its protein is CASSSGRTGGLVSPQHF. Full variable domain (remainder filled in from reference TRBV19 and TRBJ1-5): DGGITQSPKYLFRKEGQNVTLSCEQNLNHDAMYWYRQDPGQGLRLIYYSQIVNDFQKGDIAEGYSVSREKKESFPLTVTSAQKNPTAFYLCASSSGRTGGLVSPQHFGDGTRLSIL.

The V gene is TRBV30, the J gene TRBJ2-7; TRBD2 might be the D (6 bases). The CDR3 extends over 13 amino acids. Trimming took 2 bases from V and 5 from J, leaving 13 bases between them. Germline V gene lookup returns CDR1 GTSNPN and CDR2 SVGIG (reference sequence). The CDR3 is CAWSRLGRNEQYF. The CDR3 DNA is TGTGCCTGGAGTAGACTAGGGCGGAACGAGCAGTACTTC.